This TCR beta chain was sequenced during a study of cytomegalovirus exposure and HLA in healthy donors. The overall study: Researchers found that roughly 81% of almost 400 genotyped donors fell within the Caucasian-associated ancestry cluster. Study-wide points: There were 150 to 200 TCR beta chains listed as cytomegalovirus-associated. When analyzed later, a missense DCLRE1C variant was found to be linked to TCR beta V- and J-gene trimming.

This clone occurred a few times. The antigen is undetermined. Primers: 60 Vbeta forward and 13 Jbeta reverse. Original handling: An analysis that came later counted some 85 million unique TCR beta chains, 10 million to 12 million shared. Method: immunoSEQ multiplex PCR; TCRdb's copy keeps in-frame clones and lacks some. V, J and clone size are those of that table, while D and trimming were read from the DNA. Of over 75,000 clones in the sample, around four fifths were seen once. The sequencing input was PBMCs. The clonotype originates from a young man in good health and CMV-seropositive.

CDR3 sequence reads: CASSPRLAGGYEQFF. The DNA of the CDR3 is TGTGCCAGCAGCCCCCGCCTAGCGGGAGGTTACGAGCAGTTCTTC. The chain joins TRBV9 to TRBJ2-1; 11 nucleotides align to TRBD2. Per germline, CDR1 SGDLS and CDR2 YYNGEE. V lost 4 bases and J lost 10; bases outside the gene matches: 10. There are 15 residues in the CDR3.